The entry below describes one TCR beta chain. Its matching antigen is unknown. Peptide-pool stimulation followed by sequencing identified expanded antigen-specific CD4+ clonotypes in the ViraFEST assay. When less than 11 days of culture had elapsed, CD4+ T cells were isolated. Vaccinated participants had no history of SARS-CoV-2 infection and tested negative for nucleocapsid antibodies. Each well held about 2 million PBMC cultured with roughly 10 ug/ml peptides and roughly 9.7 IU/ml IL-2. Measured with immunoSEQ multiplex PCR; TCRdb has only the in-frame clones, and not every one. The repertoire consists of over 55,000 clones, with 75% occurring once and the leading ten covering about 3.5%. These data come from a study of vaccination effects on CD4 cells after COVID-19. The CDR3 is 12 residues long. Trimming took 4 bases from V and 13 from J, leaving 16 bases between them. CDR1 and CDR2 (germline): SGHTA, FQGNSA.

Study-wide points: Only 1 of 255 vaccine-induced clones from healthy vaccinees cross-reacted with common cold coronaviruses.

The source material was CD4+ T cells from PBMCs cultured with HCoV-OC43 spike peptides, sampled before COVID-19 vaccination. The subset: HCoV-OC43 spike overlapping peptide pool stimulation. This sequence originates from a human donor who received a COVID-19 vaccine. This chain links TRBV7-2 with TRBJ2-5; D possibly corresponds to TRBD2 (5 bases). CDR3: CASSSPNSRGYF. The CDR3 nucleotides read TGTGCCAGCAGCTCCCCGAATAGTCGGGGGTACTTC.